These T cell receptor beta chains were read from a single sample in a study of cytomegalovirus exposure and HLA in healthy donors. Clones were sequenced by immunoSEQ multiplex PCR, and TCRdb holds only the in-frame ones, with some missing. The sample yields almost 200,000 clones, 80% to 90% seen once. The sample consisted of PBMCs. These receptors all come from a woman aged 30 to 39 in good health and CMV-seronegative. Each CDR3 is given with its conserved first and last residue. The order of the fields is V gene, J gene, D gene, clone size, CDR3 DNA, CDR3 protein. The D gene is left open where the match is weak. Clone size is not always given. Where it is, it says once, few, many or a class for expanded clones.

TRBV18	TRBJ1-3	TRBD1	-	TGTGCCAGCTCACCGGGACAGGCCCTAGACTCTGGAAACACCATATATTTT	CASSPGQALDSGNTIYF
TRBV6-6	TRBJ2-7	TRBD1	-	TGTGCCAGCAGTTACGACAGGGGGCCCTACGAGCAGTACTTC	CASSYDRGPYEQYF
TRBV30	TRBJ2-3	TRBD2	-	TGTGCCTGGGTAGCGGGAGGGCCAGGAGATACGCAGTATTTT	CAWVAGGPGDTQYF
TRBV18	TRBJ2-3	-	-	TGTGCCAGCTCACCATCCTATCTAGACACAGATACGCAGTATTTT	CASSPSYLDTDTQYF
TRBV7-6	TRBJ2-1	-	-	TGTGCCAGCAGCTTAGATCTACTAAATGAGCAGTTCTTC	CASSLDLLNEQFF
TRBV6-1	TRBJ2-2	-	few	TGTGCCAGCAGTGACATTGTAGGGGACTCCGTCGCCGGGGAGCTGTTTTTT	CASSDIVGDSVAGELFF
TRBV10-3	TRBJ2-1	-	few	TGTGCCATCAGGGGCGTAGGCTCCTACAATGAGCAGTTCTTC	CAIRGVGSYNEQFF
TRBV11-2	TRBJ2-7	TRBD1	few	TGTGCCAGCAGCTCATTTAAGGCCCTGGGACAGTTCAGCTCCTACGAGCAGTACTTC	CASSSFKALGQFSSYEQYF
TRBV6-6	TRBJ2-2	-	-	TGTGCCAGCAGTTACTCATATCTCGGGAACACCGGGGAGCTGTTTTTT	CASSYSYLGNTGELFF
TRBV27	TRBJ2-1	TRBD2	-	TGTGCCAGCAGTTTAGAAGGTTATTCTAGCGGCACCCATGAGCAGTTCTTC	CASSLEGYSSGTHEQFF
TRBV6-5	TRBJ1-2	-	-	TGTGCCAGCAGTCGCACCTTTCCGGGTCGGGTTGGCTACACCTTC	CASSRTFPGRVGYTF
TRBV5-1	TRBJ2-1	TRBD1	-	TGCGCCAGCAGCTCAACCTCCGGGACAGTTTCCTACAATGAGCAGTTCTTC	CASSSTSGTVSYNEQFF
TRBV5-4	TRBJ2-5	TRBD2	-	TGTGCCAGCAGCTCCGGGACTAGCGGGAGGCGAGAGACCCAGTACTTC	CASSSGTSGRRETQYF
TRBV7-2	TRBJ1-4	-	-	TGTGCCAGCAGAAGGAGGGCAGTAACTAATGAAAAACTGTTTTTT	CASRRRAVTNEKLFF
TRBV29-1	TRBJ1-5	-	-	TGCAGCGTTGGTGAGAGGCAGCCCCAGCATTTT	CSVGERQPQHF
TRBV10-3	TRBJ2-7	TRBD1	once	TGTGCCATTCATGGACAGGGCTACGAGCAGTACTTC	CAIHGQGYEQYF
TRBV2	TRBJ1-1	-	-	TGTGCCAGCAGTGAATTGGGGGGGATTAACACTGAAGCTTTCTTT	CASSELGGINTEAFF
TRBV7-3	TRBJ2-2	TRBD2	-	TGTGCCAGCAGCTCCCTTACGGGGGGGCAGAACGGGGAGCTGTTTTTT	CASSSLTGGQNGELFF
TRBV5-1	TRBJ1-1	-	-	TGCGCCAGCAGACAGGACACTGAAGCTTTCTTT	CASRQDTEAFF
TRBV5-1	TRBJ2-1	TRBD2	-	TGCGCCAGCAGCTTGGAGCTAGCGGGGTACAATGAGCAGTTCTTC	CASSLELAGYNEQFF
TRBV6-5	TRBJ2-3	-	-	TGTGCCAGCAGTTACTCTCCAGGCATGGCGTCAGATACGCAGTATTTT	CASSYSPGMASDTQYF
TRBV4-1	TRBJ2-3	TRBD2	-	TGCGCCAGCAGCCAAGTAGCTCTAGCGGGGGGGTTAAGCACAGATACGCAGTATTTT	CASSQVALAGGLSTDTQYF
TRBV11-3	TRBJ2-5	TRBD1	-	TGTGCCAGCAGCTTGGGTGGACAGGGCCGTCCGTACTTC	CASSLGGQGRPYF
TRBV19	TRBJ2-3	TRBD1	-	TGTGCCAGTAGTATAGGGGCCGGGACAGGGTTATGGAATACGCAGTATTTT	CASSIGAGTGLWNTQYF
TRBV10-3	TRBJ2-1	TRBD2	-	TGTGCCATCAGAGGACTAGCAAATGAGCAGTTCTTC	CAIRGLANEQFF
TRBV6-1	TRBJ2-7	-	-	TGTGCCGGAAGTAAGACCGGGTTCCAAGAGCAGTACTTC	CAGSKTGFQEQYF
TRBV5-6	TRBJ1-5	-	-	TGTGCCAGCAGCCGTCGTATTGGCAATCAGCCCCAGCATTTT	CASSRRIGNQPQHF
TRBV6-1	TRBJ2-5	-	-	TGTGCCAGCAGAATAGACCTCAGGCGAGAAGAGACCCAGTACTTC	CASRIDLRREETQYF
TRBV28	TRBJ1-2	TRBD1	-	TGTGCCAGCAGTTTTGGACAGGGGCTGCGCTATGGCTACACCTTC	CASSFGQGLRYGYTF
TRBV5-1	TRBJ1-1	-	few	TGCGCCAGCAGCTTCGGTCCAGGGAGGGGAGGAAACACTGAAGCTTTCTTT	CASSFGPGRGGNTEAFF
TRBV27	TRBJ2-3	-	-	TGTGCCAGCAGTTTATTGGGGGGTAGTGGCGCAGATACGCAGTATTTT	CASSLLGGSGADTQYF